The 25 T cell receptor beta chains reported below all come from one sample, sequenced in a study of CD8+ T cells in alopecia areata. Following RNA extraction, reverse transcription yielded cDNA that acted as the sequencing template. Repertoires were generated with immunoSEQ multiplex PCR, while TCRdb's copy carries only in-frame clones and drops some. The sample lists about 210,000 clones, less than 65% occurring once. Treatment of the sample: oral pan-JAK inhibitor, 5-10 mg twice daily. This sample comprised CD4+ T cells sorted from blood, obtained at week 4, from a patient treated with tofacitinib. These TCRs come from a human donor with alopecia areata.

The chain links TRBV29-1 to TRBJ2-5, with 10 positions matching TRBD1. The CDR3 contains 14 residues. Germline CDR1 is SQVTM and CDR2 is ANQGSEA. J lost 5 bases, V lost 3 bases, and 6 bases had no gene match. Written as DNA, the CDR3 is TGCAGCGTTGATCGGACAGGGGGGCTCGAGACCCAGTACTTC. This gives the protein CSVDRTGGLETQYF. Drawing the rest from reference TRBV29-1 and TRBJ2-5, the complete variable domain is SAVISQKPSRDICQRGTSLTIQCQVDSQVTMMFWYRQQPGQSLTLIATANQGSEATYESGFVIDKFPISRPNLTFSTLTVSNMSPEDSSIYLCSVDRTGGLETQYFGPGTRLLVL.

The table lists this clone with a few counts. The genes are TRBV30 and TRBJ1-1; D unclear. Germline CDR1 is GTSNPN and CDR2 is SVGIG (reference sequence). The CDR3 loop spans 11 amino acids. V lost 0 bases and J 7 bases, leaving 6 bases between the germline ends. CDR3 DNA: TGTGCCTGGAGTGTACCGTTTGAAGCTTTCTTT. Translation: CAWSVPFEAFF.

The V gene is TRBV7-2, the J gene TRBJ1-6; no definite D call. V was pared by 3 bases and J by 7 bases, with 13 bases between. Per germline, CDR1 SGHTA and CDR2 FQGNSA. The CDR3 sequence is 15 residues long. CDR3: CASSFASGRNSPLHF. CDR3 in DNA: TGTGCCAGCAGCTTCGCCTCTGGACGGAATTCACCCCTCCACTTT.

This chain connects TRBV7-9 to TRBJ2-2, with D possibly being TRBD1 (6 bases). Germline V gene data show CDR1 as SEHNR and CDR2 as FQNEAQ (reference sequence). The CDR3 runs to 13 residues. Trimming pared 5 bases from V and 5 bases from J, leaving 9 bases between. The CDR3 reads CASSRTGTGELFF. In nucleotides, the CDR3 is TGTGCCAGCAGCCGAACAGGGACCGGGGAGCTGTTTTTT.

This chain links TRBV30 with TRBJ1-2; TRBD1 matches at 10 bases. V lost 2 bases, J lost 4 bases, and 1 base stayed unmatched. Germline V gene sequence: CDR1 GTSNPN, CDR2 SVGIG (reference sequence). The CDR3 is made up of 13 amino acids. The DNA for the CDR3 is TGTGCCTGGAGTAGACAGGGGGCCTATGGCTACACCTTC. Translated, it gives CAWSRQGAYGYTF.

This clone has a handful of counts. The gene calls are TRBV7-9 and TRBJ1-1; 8 positions match TRBD1. The CDR3 totals 17 residues. Trimming cost V 3 bases and J 0 bases; bases outside gene matches: 9. Germline V lookup: CDR1 SEHNR, CDR2 FQNEAQ (reference sequence). CDR3 sequence reads: CASSLSGGWILNTEAFF. In DNA form, the CDR3 reads TGTGCCAGCAGCTTGTCAGGGGGCTGGATATTGAACACTGAAGCTTTCTTT.

The chain recombines TRBV5-1 with TRBJ1-2; D unclear. The CDR3 runs 16 residues. Germline values: CDR1 SGHRS, CDR2 YFSETQ. Trimming took 4 bases from V and 5 from J, leaving 21 bases between them. This CDR3 reads CASSGRGSSSVYGYTF. CDR3 bases: TGCGCCAGCAGCGGACGGGGTTCAAGTTCGGTTTATGGCTACACCTTC.

The V call is TRBV2, the J call TRBJ2-7; 11 bases map to TRBD2. CDR3 size: 13 residues. The ends lost 7 bases at V and 4 bases at J; junction bases unmatched: 3. Germline values: CDR1 SNHLY, CDR2 FYNNEI. The CDR3 protein is CASTRLAGYEQYF. The CDR3 DNA is TGTGCCAGCACCAGACTAGCGGGGTACGAGCAGTACTTC.

The rearrangement uses TRBV10-3 and TRBJ2-5; D is uncertain. The V and J ends lost 4 bases and 5 bases respectively, with 8 bases between them. Germline CDR1 ENHRY, CDR2 SYGVKD. The CDR3 consists of 12 residues. The DNA of the CDR3 is TGTGCCATCAGTGTGAATGGGGAGACCCAGTACTTC. This sequence encodes CAISVNGETQYF.

The J gene is TRBJ2-4, the V gene TRBV6-5; TRBD1 aligns across 10 bases. CDR1 and CDR2 from the germline V gene are MNHEY and SVGAGI. The CDR3 runs to 15 residues. The V and J ends lost 4 bases and 7 bases, in that order; junction bases with no gene match: 7. The CDR3 bases are TGTGCCAGCAGTTCGGCCGGGACAGGGGCCAACATTCAGTACTTC. This codes for CASSSAGTGANIQYF.

The chain has TRBV6-5 and TRBJ1-4; TRBD1 matches 9 bases. The ends lost 5 bases at V and 5 bases at J; junction bases unmatched: 6. Looked up from germline, CDR1 is MNHEY and CDR2 is SVGAGI. The length of the CDR3 is 15 residues. The CDR3 bases are TGTGCCAGCAGTAAGGGACAGGGCCTGAATGAAAAACTGTTTTTT. Translation: CASSKGQGLNEKLFF.

The V call is TRBV5-1, the J call TRBJ2-5; D perhaps matches TRBD2 (6 bases). From germline, CDR1 is SGHRS and CDR2 YFSETQ. Trimming shortened V by 4 bases and J by 2 bases, and 15 bases separated the two germline ends. CDR3 length: 15 amino acids. The CDR3 DNA sequence: TGCGCCAGCAGCGGACGGACGGCGGGACAAGAGACCCAGTACTTC. Its protein product is CASSGRTAGQETQYF. The entire variable domain, with the rest obtained from reference TRBV5-1 and TRBJ2-5, is as follows: KAGVTQTPRYLIKTRGQQVTLSCSPISGHRSVSWYQQTPGQGLQFLFEYFSETQRNKGNFPGRFSGRQFSNSRSEMNVSTLELGDSALYLCASSGRTAGQETQYFGPGTRLLVL.

This clone was recorded a few times. The chain has TRBV6-1 and TRBJ1-2; D call uncertain. The ends were cut back, 4 bases at V and 3 bases at J, with 9 bases in the middle. Germline CDR1 reads MNHNS; CDR2 reads SASEGT. The CDR3 is made up of 13 amino acids. CDR3 DNA sequence: TGTGCCAGCAGTGCGGCCGGCCACTATGGCTACACCTTC. Translating it yields CASSAAGHYGYTF.

This chain joins TRBV6-5 and TRBJ2-3; TRBD1 is a possible D gene (6 bases). From germline, CDR1 is MNHEY and CDR2 SVGAGI. Trimming took off 6 bases at V and 11 bases at J, with 15 bases between the two ends. This CDR3 has 12 amino acids. The CDR3 bases are TGTGCCAGCAGCCAGGGGCTCGGGAAGCAGTATTTT. Amino acid sequence: CASSQGLGKQYF.

The chain uses TRBV29-1 and TRBJ2-6; 7 nucleotides align to TRBD1. V lost 5 bases, J lost 2 bases, and 6 bases stayed unmatched. Germline-derived CDR1 and CDR2 are SQVTM and ANQGSEA. The CDR3 length is 15 residues. CDR3 nucleotides: TGCAGCGTTTCCGAGGGGGCTACTGGGGCCAACGTCCTGACTTTC. Its protein is CSVSEGATGANVLTF.

The V call is TRBV30, the J call TRBJ2-5, with D perhaps TRBD2 (5 bases). This CDR3 spans 11 amino acids. V was trimmed by 4 bases and J by 7 bases, leaving 10 bases between them. CDR1 and CDR2 from the germline V gene are GTSNPN and SVGIG (reference sequence). The chain's CDR3 is CAWTIRGTQYF. CDR3 bases: TGTGCCTGGACCATCCGGGGGACCCAGTACTTC.

The rearrangement uses TRBV4-2 and TRBJ1-1; 9 bases map to TRBD1. Germline assignment: CDR1 LGHNA and CDR2 YNFKEQ. Trimming at V came to 1 base and at J to 0 bases, leaving 6 bases not matched to a gene. The CDR3 runs to 17 residues. The CDR3 DNA reads as TGTGCCAGCAGCCAAGCCGGGACAGGGAACATGAACACTGAAGCTTTCTTT. It encodes CASSQAGTGNMNTEAFF.

A few counts support this clone. The chain joins TRBV10-3 to TRBJ2-7, with 7 bases identical to TRBD2. V dropped 0 bases and J dropped 5; count of bases not matched to a gene: 1. This CDR3 is built from 13 residues. Germline CDR1 and CDR2: ENHRY and SYGVKD. The CDR3 spells CAISESTSNEQYF. CDR3 nucleotides: TGTGCCATCAGTGAGTCGACTAGCAACGAGCAGTACTTC.

This rearrangement joins TRBV29-1 to TRBJ1-3; D is perhaps TRBD1 (5 bases). The CDR3 contains 13 residues. With 3 bases removed from V and 8 bases from J, the gap between germline ends came to 14 bases. Germline CDR1 is SQVTM and CDR2 is ANQGSEA. The CDR3 loop is CSVDSGGGDTIYF. In DNA, the CDR3 is TGCAGCGTTGACTCTGGCGGGGGAGACACCATATATTTT.

With regard to this clone: This sample also contains other DNA sequences that code for the same CDR3. The chain links TRBV10-3 to TRBJ2-7, with D maybe TRBD2 (5 bases). Looked up from germline, CDR1 is ENHRY and CDR2 is SYGVKD. The V and J ends lost 4 bases and 4 bases respectively, with 5 bases between them. This CDR3 has 11 residues. CDR3 DNA sequence: TGTGCCATCAGTGCGGGGTACGAGCAGTACTTC. Protein sequence: CAISAGYEQYF.

The chain links TRBV19 to TRBJ2-4; D possibly corresponds to TRBD1 (6 bases). Germline-derived CDR1 and CDR2 are LNHDA and SQIVND (reference sequence). The CDR3 has 13 amino acids. Trimming cost V 4 bases and J 6 bases, with 10 bases left between them. The DNA for the CDR3 is TGTGCCAGTAGTACAGGGGCGGGAAACATTCAGTACTTC. It specifies CASSTGAGNIQYF.

The chain combines TRBV5-6 with TRBJ2-7; D is undetermined. Germline assignment: CDR1 SGHDT and CDR2 YYEEEE. V dropped 4 bases and J dropped 4 bases, with 18 bases sitting between them. The CDR3 consists of 15 residues. CDR3 protein: CASSDSRGKRYEQYF. The DNA of the CDR3 is TGTGCCAGCAGCGATTCGCGAGGAAAAAGATACGAGCAGTACTTC.

This chain uses TRBV10-3 with TRBJ2-3, with D unclear. CDR1 is ENHRY and CDR2 is SYGVKD in the germline V gene. The CDR3 contains 15 residues. V lost 0 bases to trimming and J lost 1 base, with 8 bases between them. The CDR3 region is CAISESEPRTDTQYF. CDR3 nucleotides: TGTGCCATCAGTGAGTCTGAGCCACGCACAGATACGCAGTATTTT.

The V call is TRBV6-6, the J call TRBJ2-1; D call uncertain. V shed 6 bases and J shed 7 bases, with 4 bases lying between them. The CDR3 has 10 residues. Per the germline V gene, CDR1 is MNHNY and CDR2 is SVGAGI (reference sequence). DNA of the CDR3: TGTGCCAGCAGCCGAAATGAGCAGTTCTTC. It yields the protein CASSRNEQFF.

J is TRBJ2-1 and V is TRBV6-6; D may match TRBD1 or TRBD2 (6 bases each). The CDR3 extends over 13 amino acids. Germline CDR1 MNHNY, CDR2 SVGAGI (reference sequence). Trimming left V 2 bases short and J 12 bases short, with 14 bases between. The CDR3: CASSYAARGGQFF. CDR3 in DNA: TGTGCCAGCAGTTACGCCGCCAGGGGAGGGCAGTTCTTC.